Below, one T cell receptor (beta chain) is given with its context. Its antigen is not known. These data come from a study of cytomegalovirus exposure and HLA in healthy donors. Findings and caveats of the study: V- and J-gene trimming of TCR beta was linked (in a later analysis) to a missense DCLRE1C variant.

Primers for the PCR totalled 60 Vbeta and 13 Jbeta. The method was immunoSEQ multiplex PCR; TCRdb's version includes in-frame clones alone and lacks a portion of them. The sample has approximately 100,000 clones; the top ten hold less than 4.5%. This receptor was taken from a man aged 35 to 55 in good health and CMV-seronegative. The sample consisted of PBMCs.

CDR3 sequence: CASSGTSQSYFQYF. Here the CDR3 DNA reads TGTGCCAGCAGTGGGACTTCCCAAAGTTACTTTCAGTACTTC. V gene TRBV28 combines with J gene TRBJ2-4; D possibly corresponds to TRBD2 (6 bases). The V end lost 5 bases, the J end lost 11 bases, and 19 bases lay between the germline ends. In germline, CDR1 is MDHEN, CDR2 SYDVKM. This CDR3 contains 14 residues. The full variable domain, with the rest looked up from reference TRBV28 and TRBJ2-4, is DVKVTQSSRYLVKRTGEKVFLECVQDMDHENMFWYRQDPGLGLRLIYFSYDVKMKEKGDIPEGYSVSREKKERFSLILESASTNQTSMYLCASSGTSQSYFQYFGAGTRLSVL.